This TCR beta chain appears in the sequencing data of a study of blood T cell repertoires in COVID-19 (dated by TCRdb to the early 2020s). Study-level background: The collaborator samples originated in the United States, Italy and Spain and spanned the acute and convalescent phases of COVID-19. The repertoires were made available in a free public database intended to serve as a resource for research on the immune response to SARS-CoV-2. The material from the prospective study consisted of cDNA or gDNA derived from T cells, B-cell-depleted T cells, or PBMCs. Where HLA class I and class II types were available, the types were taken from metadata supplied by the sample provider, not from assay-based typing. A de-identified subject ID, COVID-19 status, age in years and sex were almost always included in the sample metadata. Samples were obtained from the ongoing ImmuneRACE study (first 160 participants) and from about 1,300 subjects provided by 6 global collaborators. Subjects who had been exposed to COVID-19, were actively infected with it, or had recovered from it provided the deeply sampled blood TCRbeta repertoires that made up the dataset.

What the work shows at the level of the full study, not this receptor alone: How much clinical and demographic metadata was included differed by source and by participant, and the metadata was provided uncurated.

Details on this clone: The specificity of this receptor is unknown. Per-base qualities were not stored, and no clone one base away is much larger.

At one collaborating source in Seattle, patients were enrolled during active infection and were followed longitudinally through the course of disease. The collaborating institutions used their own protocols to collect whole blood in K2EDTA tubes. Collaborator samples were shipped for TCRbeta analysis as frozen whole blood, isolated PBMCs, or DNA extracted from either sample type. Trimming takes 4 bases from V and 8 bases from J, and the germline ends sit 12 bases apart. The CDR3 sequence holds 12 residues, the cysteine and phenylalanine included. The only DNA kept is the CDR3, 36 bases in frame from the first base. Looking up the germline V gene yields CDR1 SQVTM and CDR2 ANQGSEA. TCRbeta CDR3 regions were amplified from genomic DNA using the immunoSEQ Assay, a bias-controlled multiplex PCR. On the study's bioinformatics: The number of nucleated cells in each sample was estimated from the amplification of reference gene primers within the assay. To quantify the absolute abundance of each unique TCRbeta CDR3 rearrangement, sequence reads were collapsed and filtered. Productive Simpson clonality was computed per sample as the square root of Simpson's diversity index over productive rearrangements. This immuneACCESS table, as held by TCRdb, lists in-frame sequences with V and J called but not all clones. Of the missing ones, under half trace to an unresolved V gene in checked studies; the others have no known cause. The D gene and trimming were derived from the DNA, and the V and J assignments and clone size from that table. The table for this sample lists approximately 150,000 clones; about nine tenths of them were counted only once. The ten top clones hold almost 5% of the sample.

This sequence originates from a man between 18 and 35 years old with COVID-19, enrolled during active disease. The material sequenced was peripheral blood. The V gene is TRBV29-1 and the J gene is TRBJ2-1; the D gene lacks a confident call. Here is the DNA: TGCAGCGTTGTGGCGCTTGCGGATGAGCAGTTCTTC. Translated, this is CSVVALADEQFF.